This record looks at one T cell receptor (beta chain) sequence and its context. Its antigen remains unknown. CDR1 is SQVTM and CDR2 is ANQGSEA in the germline V gene. This CDR3 is built from 14 residues. With 4 bases clipped from V and 4 bases from J, the junction kept 5 bases outside the gene matches. Expressed TCRB transcripts got sequenced, as all isolated RNA was reverse transcribed. Some clones are missing from TCRdb's copy, which holds only in-frame ones; the method was immunoSEQ multiplex PCR. This table has around 53,000 clones, under 75% appearing once. These data come from a study of beta chain features in type 1 diabetes. Study results and limitations: Sampled from patients, naive, central memory and Treg TCRB repertoires appeared more similar than those sampled from healthy donors. All four CD4+ subsets from Type 1 diabetes patients carried moderately but significantly shorter TCRB CDR3s.

The J gene is TRBJ2-3, the V gene TRBV29-1, with 10 bases that match TRBD2. This receptor was taken from a woman aged 25 to 39 with type 1 diabetes. The source material was stem cell memory CD4+ T cells from blood. The CDR3 region is CSVAGLAAPDTQYF. CDR3 in DNA: TGCAGCGTTGCTGGACTAGCGGCCCCAGATACGCAGTATTTT.